This entry lists 14 T cell receptor beta chains sequenced from one sample in a study of T cells expressing NK-cell markers. TCRdb reprocessed the 5' RACE reads; each CDR3 protein has one entry and no DNA is given. Seen in this sample are fewer than 300,000 distinct CDR3 sequences; the ten most common clones hold more than 3.5%. Source material: blood T cells: a sorted CD56 or NKG2C T cell subset, CD4+ or CD8+ T cells, or bulk PBMC T cells (not recorded which). These receptors were taken from a woman aged 18 to 75 in good health.

The V and J genes are TRBV6-1 and TRBJ2-7; the TCRdb call, TRBD1, lacks DNA for checking. The CDR3 covers 14 residues. Germline values: CDR1 MNHNS, CDR2 SASEGT. This CDR3 is CASRTQGTIYEQYF.

This chain links TRBV11-2 with TRBJ1-5. The germline V gene encodes CDR1 SGHAT and CDR2 FQNNGV. The CDR3 loop spans 14 amino acids. This CDR3 is CASSSQGGVKPQHF.

CDR3 loop: CASSPGRATNEKLFF. The V gene is TRBV18, the J gene TRBJ1-4. Germline V lookup: CDR1 KGHSH, CDR2 LQKENI. This CDR3 comprises 15 residues.

The chain employs TRBV5-1 and TRBJ2-1; the D gene TCRdb calls, TRBD1, cannot be checked with no DNA. Looked up from germline, CDR1 is SGHRS and CDR2 is YFSETQ. This CDR3 comprises 15 residues. CDR3 sequence: CASSQGTGAYNEQFF.

This chain connects TRBV6-1 to TRBJ2-3; TCRdb's D call of TRBD1 is untestable without DNA. The CDR3 consists of 16 residues. Germline V gene sequence: CDR1 MNHNS, CDR2 SASEGT. This CDR3 reads CASRISTGLRADTQYF.

The rearrangement uses TRBV5-4 and TRBJ2-5. The CDR3 is 14 residues long. Germline loops: CDR1 SGHNT, CDR2 YYREEE (reference sequence). The CDR3 spells CASSPGWLQETQYF.

The CDR3 loop reads CSATPSFRDRGTLSNQPQHF. The chain is built from TRBV20-1 and TRBJ1-5; TCRdb indicates TRBD1, and absent DNA this call remains unverified. CDR3 length: 20 residues. Germline V gene sequence: CDR1 DFQATT, CDR2 SNEGSKA (reference sequence).

This sequence joins TRBV7-2 and TRBJ2-2; no DNA is available, so the TRBD1 call from TCRdb remains unchecked. There are 15 residues in the CDR3. Germline V gene data show CDR1 as SGHTA and CDR2 as FQGNSA. The CDR3 protein is CASSWTGFNTGELFF.

The V gene is TRBV20-1, the J gene TRBJ1-1; TCRdb's D call of TRBD1 is untestable without DNA. The length of the CDR3 is 11 residues. Germline CDR1 reads DFQATT; CDR2 reads SNEGSKA (reference sequence). CDR3 protein: CSVAGDTEAFF.

V usage is TRBV12-3 or TRBV12-4 and J usage is TRBJ2-1; lacking DNA, the TRBD1 call made by TCRdb goes unchecked. The CDR3 sequence is 13 residues long. The CDR3 protein is CASNSRGSNEQFF.

The chain uses TRBV3-1 and TRBJ1-1; with no DNA, the TCRdb D assignment of TRBD1 cannot be verified. Germline CDR1 and CDR2: LGHDT and YNNKEL (reference sequence). The CDR3 contains 15 residues. This CDR3 is CASSQESRGNTEAFF.

The J gene is TRBJ2-3, the V gene TRBV18; the TRBD1 assignment by TCRdb is unverifiable without DNA. This CDR3 has 15 amino acids. In germline, CDR1 is KGHSH, CDR2 LQKENI. The CDR3: CASSLAGMPTDTQYF.

The genes are TRBV6-1 and TRBJ1-6; TCRdb gives TRBD1 as the D gene, but with no DNA this cannot be confirmed. Germline loops: CDR1 MNHNS, CDR2 SASEGT. This CDR3 has 15 amino acids. The CDR3 sequence: CASSPPDRGPSPLHF.

This chain joins TRBV29-1 and TRBJ2-1. The CDR3 spans 13 residues. Germline V gene sequence: CDR1 SQVTM, CDR2 ANQGSEA. The CDR3: CSVADVGYNEQFF.